This T cell receptor (beta chain) was obtained from a study of blood T cell repertoires in COVID-19. The overall study: There were acute and convalescent COVID-19 samples, and they came from the United States, Italy and Spain.

Cohort 3 donors counted as recovered after two negative PCRs, clearance, or resolved symptoms. As handled by the study authors: Using reference gene primer amplification, nucleated cell counts were estimated. Libraries were prepared by immunoSEQ multiplex PCR; TCRdb keeps only in-frame clonotypes and omits some of them. From that table come the V and J calls and clone size; the DNA was used to work out D and trimming. The sample lists some 300,000 clones; roughly 89% were seen once. V lost 5 bases, J lost 0 bases, and 6 bases stayed unmatched. The CDR3 covers 17 residues. The germline V gene has CDR1 SGHRS and CDR2 YFSETQ.

J is TRBJ2-6 and V is TRBV5-1, with TRBD1 identical over 9 bases. The receptor's source is a woman in her thirties or forties who had recovered from COVID-19. What was sequenced was PBMCs or T cells enriched from blood (not recorded which). CDR3 sequence reads: CASSSGTGISGANVLTF. CDR3 DNA: TGCGCCAGCAGTTCCGGGACAGGGATCTCTGGGGCCAACGTCCTGACTTTC.